This T cell receptor (beta chain) was identified during a study of OX40 agonist ivuxolimab in advanced cancers. The CDR3 sequence is 15 residues long. Germline V lookup: CDR1 MNHEY, CDR2 SMNVEV (reference sequence). The V and J ends lost 5 bases and 2 bases, in that order; junction bases with no gene match: 7. Findings and limits, study-wide: Researchers did not determine the expanded peripheral T cells' antigen specificity. The study observed clonal expansion of CD4+ and CD8+ blood T cells by week 6 at 0.1 to 3.0 mg/kg.

Data came from immunoSEQ multiplex PCR; TCRdb stores just in-frame clones and leaves some out. The table has thousands of clones, around 71% seen once; the top ten hold more than 55%. Remarks on this clone: Its target is unknown.

This chain connects TRBV27 to TRBJ2-3; 7 bases fit TRBD1. The specimen was CD4+ or CD8+ T cells sorted from blood, collected in a trial of the OX40 agonist ivuxolimab. The sequence was collected from an adult with an advanced solid tumor such as melanoma, head and neck, liver or kidney cancer. Here the CDR3 reads CASSTTGTDTDTQYF. DNA of the CDR3: TGTGCCAGCAGTACGACAGGGACCGACACAGATACGCAGTATTTT.